The present TCR beta chain was sequenced within a study of blood T cell repertoires in COVID-19. About the research overall: Material from acute and convalescent COVID-19 was sourced from the United States, Italy and Spain. T cells, B-cell-depleted T cells, or PBMCs provided the cDNA or gDNA that served as material.

CDR3 length equals 15 residues. The V gene lost 2 bases and the J gene lost 4 bases, with 14 bases spanning the gap. Germline V gene lookup returns CDR1 MNHEY and CDR2 SVGEGT. Original data processing: Researchers report that nucleated cell counts were estimated from reference gene primer amplification. Here immunoSEQ multiplex PCR was the method, and the copy in TCRdb shows in-frame clones only, minus some. The DNA was the basis for D and trimming; V, J and clone size are from that table. The sample carries about 150,000 clones, roughly 90% recorded once. The chain is built from TRBV6-2 or TRBV6-3 and TRBJ1-2; D not resolved. The sample was peripheral blood. This TCR was recovered from a man between 60 and 75 years old with acute or convalescent COVID-19. The CDR3 nucleotides are TGTGCCAGCAGTTACACCTCCGGAGGGAGCTATGGCTACACCTTC. Protein sequence: CASSYTSGGSYGYTF.